Following are 30 T cell receptor beta chains from one sample sequenced in a study of T cell repertoires in aging, cancer and after chemotherapy (dated by TCRdb to between 2018 and 2021). Genomic DNA extracted from peripheral blood, rather than sorted cells or RNA, was used as the source for amplification of TCR beta rearrangements. This sample was sequenced with an Illumina MiSeq. Using a mixed TRB-A/B primer pool, multiplex touch-down PCR amplified rearranged TRB sequences covering the V, D and J segments. The raw public data were reprocessed by TCRdb itself: fastp quality trimming at Q25, MiXCR clonotype calling, in-frame beta chains only. A single entry per CDR3 protein holds the most common genes and DNA from its merged rows. The sample profile shows under 4,500 distinct CDR3 sequences; about three fifths of them were found once. Clones ranked in the top ten supply 25% to 30% of the sample. The sample comprised blood. The receptors stem from a human donor with a solid tumor.

V usage is TRBV7-9 and J usage is TRBJ2-7, with D possibly matching TRBD1 (6 bases). In germline, CDR1 is SEHNR, CDR2 FQNEAQ (reference sequence). The V gene lost 5 bases and the J gene lost 5 bases, with 13 bases spanning the gap. This CDR3 spans 13 amino acids. The CDR3 sequence is CASSVDSRNEQYF. The DNA for the CDR3 is TGTGCCAGCAGCGTGGACAGTCGCAACGAGCAGTACTTC.

The rearrangement links TRBV10-1 to TRBJ1-3; the D gene is possibly TRBD1 (5 bases). V shed 5 bases and J shed 4 bases, with 15 bases lying between them. The V gene's germline CDR1 is WNHNN and CDR2 SYGVQD (reference sequence). CDR3 length: 15 amino acids. CDR3 sequence (DNA): TGCGCCAGCAGTACCAGTGGACATCGGGGAAACACCATATATTTT. Residues: CASSTSGHRGNTIYF.

The V call is TRBV7-3, the J call TRBJ2-2, with TRBD1 matching over 8 bases. Unmatched junction bases numbered 6, after V lost 5 bases and J lost 1 base. CDR1 SGHTA and CDR2 FQGTGA come from the germline V gene. The CDR3 is made up of 16 amino acids. The CDR3 DNA follows: TGTGCCAGCAGCCAGGGGGCTAACCTGAACACCGGGGAGCTGTTTTTT. Protein: CASSQGANLNTGELFF. The complete variable domain, with remaining parts taken from reference TRBV7-3 and TRBJ2-2, reads GAGVSQTPSNKVTEKGKYVELRCDPISGHTALYWYRQSLGQGPEFLIYFQGTGAADDSGLPNDRFFAVRPEGSVSTLKIQRTERGDSAVYLCASSQGANLNTGELFFGEGSRLTVL.

This clonotype was seen only a few times. V and J are TRBV27 and TRBJ2-2; 7 positions agree with TRBD1. CDR3 length equals 16 residues. Germline-derived CDR1 and CDR2 are MNHEY and SMNVEV (reference sequence). The V gene end was trimmed by 7 bases and the J gene end by 1 base; junction bases not matched to a gene: 9. CDR3 coding DNA: TGTGCCAGCATTACCTGGACAGGAGAGAACACCGGGGAGCTGTTTTTT. Amino acid sequence: CASITWTGENTGELFF.

The V call is TRBV6-5, the J call TRBJ1-2; 8 positions agree with TRBD1. Germline CDR1 and CDR2: MNHEY and SVGAGI. This CDR3 region has 15 residues. With V trimmed by 3 bases and J by 3 bases, 6 bases remained unmatched. In DNA, the CDR3 is TGTGCCAGCAGTTATGGACAGGGCGCTTACTATGGCTACACCTTC. Its translation is CASSYGQGAYYGYTF.

This clonotype has a single count. The CDR3 reads CSVSLGPGIQYF. CDR3 coding DNA: TGCAGCGTTTCCCTGGGGCCTGGCATTCAGTACTTC. The rearrangement joins TRBV29-1 to TRBJ2-4, with a tentative D call TRBD1 (5 bases). The CDR3 is made up of 12 amino acids. Trimming took off 5 bases at V and 9 bases at J, with 14 bases between the two ends. In germline, CDR1 is SQVTM, CDR2 ANQGSEA.

In regard to this clonotype: A read error may be the cause here, since a much bigger clone is one base away. V usage is TRBV6-1 and J usage is TRBJ1-4; D not resolved. The CDR3 length is 14 residues. Trimming shortened V by 4 bases and J by 4 bases, and 10 bases separated the two germline ends. The germline CDR1 and CDR2 sequences are MNHNS and SASEGT. CDR3 sequence: CASSVRKVNEKLFF. CDR3 DNA sequence: TGTGCCAGCAGTGTAAGGAAGGTTAATGAAAAACTGTTTTTT.

This chain uses TRBV6-2 or TRBV6-3 with TRBJ1-5, with 8 bases aligning to TRBD1. From germline, CDR1 is MNHEY and CDR2 SVGEGT. This CDR3 is 13 amino acids long. J gave up 5 bases and V 5 bases, and 2 bases lay outside the gene matches. The CDR3 DNA sequence: TGTGCCAGCAGTCAGGGGGCGTATCAGCCCCAGCATTTT. Translated, it gives CASSQGAYQPQHF.

The chain carries TRBV19 and TRBJ1-6; perhaps TRBD1 as D (5 bases). V gave up 4 bases and J gave up 1 base, with 8 bases separating them. Germline V lookup: CDR1 LNHDA, CDR2 SQIVND (reference sequence). The CDR3 is 15 residues long. The chain's CDR3 is CASSSRGSYNSPLHF. DNA of the CDR3: TGTGCCAGTAGTAGCCGGGGGTCCTATAATTCACCCCTCCACTTT.

In its sample, this clonotype was seen a few times. The chain couples TRBV19 to TRBJ2-2; 7 bases are shared with TRBD1. The CDR3 contains 16 residues. CDR1 and CDR2 (germline): LNHDA, SQIVND (reference sequence). With 1 base clipped from V and 0 bases from J, the junction kept 2 bases outside the gene matches. CDR3 in DNA: TGTGCCAGTAGTATAGGGGGGACAGCGAACACCGGGGAGCTGTTTTTT. Its protein is CASSIGGTANTGELFF.

The rearrangement joins TRBV18 to TRBJ1-2, with D perhaps matching TRBD1 (5 bases). This CDR3 comprises 13 residues. With 3 bases removed from V and 2 bases from J, the gap between germline ends came to 7 bases. Per germline, CDR1 KGHSH and CDR2 LQKENI. CDR3 DNA sequence: TGTGCCAGCTCACCCGACAGAAACTATGGCTACACCTTC. It codes for CASSPDRNYGYTF.

This sequence joins TRBV30 and TRBJ1-5; the D is unclear. Germline CDR1 and CDR2: GTSNPN and SVGIG (reference sequence). This CDR3 comprises 13 residues. The V gene lost 1 base and the J gene lost 0 bases, with 4 bases spanning the gap. The CDR3 is CAWSGGSNQPQHF. The CDR3 DNA follows: TGTGCCTGGAGTGGAGGTAGCAATCAGCCCCAGCATTTT.

The chain employs TRBV29-1 and TRBJ1-1; a weak D match, TRBD1 (6 bases). V lost 3 bases and J lost 4, with 12 bases in between. Germline assignment: CDR1 SQVTM and CDR2 ANQGSEA. The CDR3 has 13 amino acids. CDR3 DNA: TGCAGCGTTGACCCCGAAGGGGGCACTGAAGCTTTCTTT. Amino acid sequence: CSVDPEGGTEAFF.

The rearrangement uses TRBV6-5 and TRBJ1-6, with a possible D match to TRBD1 (5 bases). Trimming removed 0 bases at V and 0 bases at J, with 9 bases between. Per the germline V gene, CDR1 is MNHEY and CDR2 is SVGAGI. The CDR3 sequence is 17 residues long. The chain's CDR3 is CASSYSSGSSYNSPLHF. The CDR3 bases are TGTGCCAGCAGTTACTCGTCAGGGAGCTCCTATAATTCACCCCTCCACTTT.

This chain uses TRBV20-1 with TRBJ2-3; TRBD2 matches 13 bases. Unmatched junction bases numbered 6, after V lost 5 bases and J lost 4 bases. Germline V CDR1 and CDR2: DFQATT, SNEGSKA (reference sequence). CDR3 size: 15 residues. The CDR3 coding sequence is TGCAGTGCTGCGCTTACTAGCGGGAGGGCAGATACGCAGTATTTT. It codes for CSAALTSGRADTQYF.

The chain is built from TRBV18 and TRBJ1-1; D gene ambiguous. V shed 6 bases and J shed 0 bases, with 8 bases lying between them. The germline gives CDR1 KGHSH, CDR2 LQKENI. This CDR3 has 13 amino acids. The CDR3 bases are TGTGCCAGCTCGAACACGATGAACACTGAAGCTTTCTTT. Its translation is CASSNTMNTEAFF.

The genes are TRBV7-9 and TRBJ2-3, with 12 nucleotides matching TRBD2. The CDR3 spans 16 residues. The V gene's germline CDR1 is SEHNR and CDR2 FQNEAQ (reference sequence). V was clipped by 3 bases and J by 0 bases; unmatched bases: 1. The CDR3 region has the DNA TGTGCCAGCAGCTTCGGACTAGCGGGAAGCACAGATACGCAGTATTTT. Translated, it gives CASSFGLAGSTDTQYF.

The chain employs TRBV6-1 and TRBJ1-1; no reliable D call. Germline V gives CDR1 MNHNS, CDR2 SASEGT. This CDR3 spans 13 amino acids. With 8 bases removed from V and 0 bases from J, the gap between germline ends came to 10 bases. CDR3 coding DNA: TGTGCCAGCGGTGGTCCAGTGAACACTGAAGCTTTCTTT. It specifies CASGGPVNTEAFF.

CDR3 amino acids: CASSPRQPRNLYNQPQHF. The CDR3 DNA follows: TGTGCCAGCAGTCCCCGACAGCCCAGGAATTTATATAATCAGCCCCAGCATTTT. The rearrangement uses TRBV6-5 and TRBJ1-5; D might be TRBD1 (5 bases). V lost 5 bases and J 4 bases, leaving 24 bases between the germline ends. CDR3 size: 18 residues. The germline gives CDR1 MNHEY, CDR2 SVGAGI.

The chain uses TRBV20-1 and TRBJ2-1; weak D call: TRBD2 (6 bases). The CDR3 spans 16 residues. CDR1 and CDR2 (germline): DFQATT, SNEGSKA (reference sequence). V lost 0 bases and J lost 2, with 14 bases in between. CDR3 amino acids: CSARDPIGGPYNEQFF. The CDR3 DNA sequence: TGCAGTGCTAGAGACCCTATCGGGGGACCCTACAATGAGCAGTTCTTC.

The rearrangement links TRBV7-6 to TRBJ1-1; TRBD1 matches 8 bases. CDR3 length: 17 residues. CDR1 and CDR2 (germline): SGHVS, FNYEAQ. V was pared by 0 bases and J by 0 bases, with 6 bases of the junction left unmatched. This CDR3 is CASSLAPQGALNTEAFF. In nucleotides, the CDR3 is TGTGCCAGCAGCTTAGCACCTCAGGGGGCCCTGAACACTGAAGCTTTCTTT.

As for this clonotype: The junction departs from germline at one end; a sequencing error may be responsible. The CDR3 loop is CSASTQDYRYTF. CDR3 DNA: TGCAGTGCTAGTACCCAGGACTATCGCTACACCTTC. The rearrangement uses TRBV20-1 and TRBJ1-2; no firm D call. The germline CDR1 and CDR2 sequences are DFQATT and SNEGSKA (reference sequence). The CDR3 has 12 residues.

The chain links TRBV11-2 to TRBJ2-1; no firm D call. Trimming took 5 bases from V and 4 from J, leaving 3 bases between them. The CDR3 spans 11 residues. Germline CDR1 and CDR2: SGHAT and FQNNGV. CDR3 region: CASSAYNEQFF. The CDR3 nucleotides are TGTGCCAGCAGCGCATACAATGAGCAGTTCTTC. The full variable domain, in which reference TRBV11-2 and TRBJ2-1 provide the parts outside the CDR3, is EAGVAQSPRYKIIEKRQSVAFWCNPISGHATLYWYQQILGQGPKLLIQFQNNGVVDDSQLPKDRFSAERLKGVDSTLKIQPAKLEDSAVYLCASSAYNEQFFGPGTRLTVL.

V is TRBV6-6 and J is TRBJ1-1; tentatively, D is TRBD1 (6 bases). Germline lookup yields CDR1 MNHNY and CDR2 SVGAGI (reference sequence). Between the trimmed V and J ends, which lost 3 bases and 4 bases, there was a span of 12 bases. This CDR3 has 14 residues. CDR3 in amino acids: CASSYFQGPTEAFF. As DNA, the CDR3 is TGTGCCAGCAGTTATTTTCAGGGGCCCACTGAAGCTTTCTTT.

This clonotype was counted only a few times. The genes are TRBV15 and TRBJ1-4, with D maybe TRBD1 (6 bases). Trimming stripped 4 bases from V and 15 bases from J, with 18 bases between. The CDR3 is made up of 13 amino acids. CDR1 is LNHNV and CDR2 is YYDKDF in the germline V gene (reference sequence). In DNA form, the CDR3 reads TGTGCCACCAGCATAATCTCAGGGGTTTCGGTGTTTTTT. Protein sequence: CATSIISGVSVFF.

V and J are TRBV19 and TRBJ1-2; the match to TRBD1 covers 8 bases. The length of the CDR3 is 14 residues. V gave up 7 bases and J gave up 7 bases; unmatched junction bases: 11. The germline CDR1 and CDR2 sequences are LNHDA and SQIVND (reference sequence). The CDR3 region has the DNA TGTGCCAGTAACCTACAGGGGGAAGTCTCTGGCTACACCTTC. It translates to CASNLQGEVSGYTF. Combining the CDR3 with reference TRBV19 and TRBJ1-2 gives the whole variable domain DGGITQSPKYLFRKEGQNVTLSCEQNLNHDAMYWYRQDPGQGLRLIYYSQIVNDFQKGDIAEGYSVSREKKESFPLTVTSAQKNPTAFYLCASNLQGEVSGYTFGSGTRLTVV.

This chain uses TRBV6-1 with TRBJ1-1; TRBD1 might be the D (5 bases). V was cut by 6 bases and J by 1 base, with 12 bases left in between. Germline V gene lookup returns CDR1 MNHNS and CDR2 SASEGT. The CDR3 has 14 residues. CDR3 DNA sequence: TGTGCCAGCAGGTTGGACAAGAAGAACACTGAAGCTTTCTTT. Encoded protein: CASRLDKKNTEAFF.

This clonotype was found a few times. This chain connects TRBV10-3 to TRBJ1-5; tentative D call: TRBD1 (6 bases). CDR3 length: 14 residues. Between the trimmed V and J ends, which lost 6 bases and 1 base, there was a span of 10 bases. Germline CDR1 reads ENHRY; CDR2 reads SYGVKD. The CDR3 protein is CAISGGPSNQPQHF. CDR3 in DNA: TGTGCCATCAGCGGGGGGCCGAGCAATCAGCCCCAGCATTTT.

The chain combines TRBV27 with TRBJ1-2, with 9 nucleotides matching TRBD1. Per germline, CDR1 MNHEY and CDR2 SMNVEV (reference sequence). The CDR3 extends over 14 amino acids. V lost 6 bases, J lost 5 bases, and 7 bases stayed unmatched. The CDR3 loop reads CASSTGTGPYGYTF. CDR3 nucleotides: TGTGCCAGCAGCACCGGGACAGGGCCATATGGCTACACCTTC.

This clonotype was counted a single time. The V gene is TRBV20-1, the J gene TRBJ2-5; the match to TRBD1 covers 8 bases. Germline V gene sequence: CDR1 DFQATT, CDR2 SNEGSKA (reference sequence). The CDR3 is made up of 15 amino acids. J gave up 1 base and V 1 base, and 5 bases lay outside the gene matches. CDR3 nucleotide sequence: TGCAGTGCTAGAGCCCCAGACAGGGGCCAAGAGACCCAGTACTTC. Translated, it gives CSARAPDRGQETQYF.